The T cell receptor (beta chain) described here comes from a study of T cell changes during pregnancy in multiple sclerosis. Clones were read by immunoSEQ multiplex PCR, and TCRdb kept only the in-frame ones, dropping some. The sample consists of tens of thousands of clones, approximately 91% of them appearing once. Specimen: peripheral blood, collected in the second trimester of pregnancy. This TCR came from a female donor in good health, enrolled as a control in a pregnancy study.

DNA of the CDR3: TGTGCCTCCAAACGAGACACTGAAGCTTTCTTT. Translation: CASKRDTEAFF. The V gene is TRBV6-5, the J gene TRBJ1-1; D is unclear. This CDR3 comprises 11 residues. The V end lost 11 bases, the J end lost 3 bases, and 10 bases lay between the germline ends. CDR1 MNHEY and CDR2 SVGAGI come from the germline V gene.